One sample yielded the 29 T cell receptor beta chains listed below, sequenced in a study of T cells in Graves' hyperthyroidism and ophthalmopathy. Using RNA transcripts as the source, TCR beta CDR3 regions were amplified. In the first-round RT-PCR of the TCR CDR3, the HTBI primer set was used. TCRdb processed the multiplex PCR reads anew with MiXCR; each CDR3 protein has one entry. The sample consists of roughly 740,000 distinct CDR3 sequences, around 15% of them appearing once. Sample: blood. These receptors originate from a man younger than 30 with Graves' hyperthyroidism.

The chain recombines TRBV5-1 with TRBJ1-1, with 8 bases that match TRBD1. The V segment lost 1 base and the J segment 3 bases; nucleotides outside the gene matches: 5. CDR3 length equals 15 residues. Germline V lookup: CDR1 SGHRS, CDR2 YFSETQ. The CDR3: CASSLYTGGDTEAFF. CDR3 DNA: TGCGCCAGCAGCTTGTATACAGGGGGTGACACTGAAGCTTTCTTT. Drawing the rest from reference TRBV5-1 and TRBJ1-1, the complete variable domain is KAGVTQTPRYLIKTRGQQVTLSCSPISGHRSVSWYQQTPGQGLQFLFEYFSETQRNKGNFPGRFSGRQFSNSRSEMNVSTLELGDSALYLCASSLYTGGDTEAFFGQGTRLTVV.

The sample holds a few counts of this clonotype. The V and J genes are TRBV10-3 and TRBJ1-6, with D unclear. V lost 5 bases, J lost 3 bases, and 11 bases lay in between. The CDR3 runs to 15 residues. Germline V gives CDR1 ENHRY, CDR2 SYGVKD. The CDR3 DNA reads TGTGCCATCAGTTCCTCCCAGTTCTATAATTCACCCCTCCACTTT. Its translation: CAISSSQFYNSPLHF.

The V call is TRBV29-1, the J call TRBJ2-3, with D unclear. This CDR3 is built from 13 residues. The V end was cut by 3 bases, the J end by 2 bases, with 9 bases between. The germline V gene encodes CDR1 SQVTM and CDR2 ANQGSEA. CDR3: CSVDGPSTDTQYF. The CDR3 DNA reads TGCAGCGTTGACGGGCCGTCCACAGATACGCAGTATTTT.

In its sample, this clonotype was seen many times. The V gene is TRBV7-9, the J gene TRBJ2-1; D gene uncertain. The CDR3 totals 15 residues. Germline CDR1 reads SEHNR; CDR2 reads FQNEAQ (reference sequence). The V and J ends lost 8 bases and 0 bases respectively, with 14 bases between them. The DNA of the CDR3 is TGTGCCAGCTCACCAGGACCTAGCTCCTACAATGAGCAGTTCTTC. This gives the protein CASSPGPSSYNEQFF. The full variable domain, completed using reference TRBV7-9 and TRBJ2-1, is DTGVSQNPRHKITKRGQNVTFRCDPISEHNRLYWYRQTLGQGPEFLTYFQNEAQLEKSRLLSDRFSAERPKGSFSTLEIQRTEQGDSAMYLCASSPGPSSYNEQFFGPGTRLTVL.

This clonotype was recorded at least ten times. This chain uses TRBV3-1 with TRBJ1-6; D is perhaps TRBD1 (5 bases). The germline gives CDR1 LGHDT, CDR2 YNNKEL (reference sequence). V lost 1 base and J 11 bases, leaving 15 bases between the germline ends. The CDR3 length is 15 residues. CDR3 sequence reads: CASSQGQGGGPPLHF. CDR3 in DNA: TGTGCCAGCAGCCAAGGGCAGGGCGGAGGGCCACCCCTCCACTTT.

This clonotype was seen a few times. The chain employs TRBV20-1 and TRBJ1-1; the D is unclear. In germline, CDR1 is DFQATT, CDR2 SNEGSKA (reference sequence). V was shortened by 4 bases and J by 0 bases, with 15 bases between the two germline ends. This CDR3 region has 15 residues. CDR3 loop: CSAILPGQMNTEAFF. CDR3 DNA: TGCAGTGCTATTCTTCCGGGCCAAATGAACACTGAAGCTTTCTTT.

This clonotype occurred a few times. The chain recombines TRBV5-5 with TRBJ2-1; 8 bases are a match to TRBD1. The ends lost 4 bases at V and 4 bases at J; junction bases unmatched: 13. The CDR3 extends over 17 amino acids. The germline V gene has CDR1 SGHKS and CDR2 YYEKEE (reference sequence). The CDR3 here is CASSRRTGSDWYNEQFF. The CDR3 DNA follows: TGTGCCAGCAGCAGACGGACAGGGTCGGACTGGTACAATGAGCAGTTCTTC.

The J gene is TRBJ1-1, the V gene TRBV5-6; the match to TRBD1 covers 10 bases. J gave up 5 bases and V 4 bases, and 11 bases lay outside the gene matches. This CDR3 contains 16 residues. Per germline, CDR1 SGHDT and CDR2 YYEEEE. CDR3 nucleotide sequence: TGTGCCAGCAGCAGCGACAGGGGGCTACGAGGGACTGAAGCTTTCTTT. Protein sequence: CASSSDRGLRGTEAFF.

This clonotype was counted many times. The rearrangement joins TRBV20-1 to TRBJ2-7; 11 positions match TRBD2. Losses at the gene ends were 3 bases for V and 1 base for J; bases not matched to a gene: 11. This CDR3 has 17 residues. Germline-derived CDR1 and CDR2 are DFQATT and SNEGSKA (reference sequence). The CDR3 reads CSARVLAGGRRSYEQYF. The CDR3 DNA is TGCAGTGCTAGGGTGTTAGCGGGAGGGCGTCGATCCTACGAGCAGTACTTC.

The V and J genes are TRBV18 and TRBJ1-6, with D possibly being TRBD1 (5 bases). The CDR3 is 16 residues long. The ends were cut back, 3 bases at V and 7 bases at J, with 16 bases in the middle. CDR1 and CDR2 from the germline V gene are KGHSH and LQKENI. CDR3 in DNA: TGTGCCAGCTCACCCCAGCAGGGTGGTGAGAATTCACCCCTCCACTTT. Translation gives CASSPQQGGENSPLHF.

J is TRBJ2-7 and V is TRBV28; 14 bases line up with TRBD2. The germline gives CDR1 MDHEN, CDR2 SYDVKM. The CDR3 consists of 16 residues. The V and J ends lost 3 bases and 5 bases, in that order; junction bases with no gene match: 6. This CDR3 is CASSLPGTSGSHEQYF. The CDR3 nucleotides read TGTGCCAGCAGTTTGCCGGGGACTAGCGGGAGCCACGAGCAGTACTTC.

This clonotype was detected many times. V and J are TRBV7-8 and TRBJ2-1; 8 bases are a match to TRBD1. The germline gives CDR1 SGHVS, CDR2 FQNEAQ. The CDR3 has 16 residues. V lost 6 bases, J lost 3 bases, and 10 bases stayed unmatched. The CDR3 here is CASRPTGASSYNEQFF. The CDR3 DNA reads TGTGCCAGCAGGCCGACAGGGGCGTCTAGCTACAATGAGCAGTTCTTC. Based on the CDR3 plus reference TRBV7-8 and TRBJ2-1, the full variable domain is GAGVSQSPRYKVAKRGQDVALRCDPISGHVSLFWYQQALGQGPEFLTYFQNEAQLDKSGLPSDRFFAERPEGSVSTLKIQRTQQEDSAVYLCASRPTGASSYNEQFFGPGTRLTVL.

V is TRBV9 and J is TRBJ1-3; TRBD1 agrees at 7 bases. J lost 0 bases, V lost 0 bases, and 6 bases had no gene match. Looked up from germline, CDR1 is SGDLS and CDR2 is YYNGEE. The CDR3 is made up of 17 amino acids. The CDR3 protein is CASSVGWTGNSGNTIYF. The CDR3 DNA is TGTGCCAGCAGCGTAGGGTGGACAGGCAACTCTGGAAACACCATATATTTT.

V gene TRBV29-1 combines with J gene TRBJ1-2, with D possibly matching TRBD1 (5 bases). With 0 bases removed from V and 4 bases from J, the gap between germline ends came to 12 bases. The CDR3 runs to 14 residues. Germline-derived CDR1 and CDR2 are SQVTM and ANQGSEA. In DNA form, the CDR3 reads TGCAGCGTTGAAGATTCCCGGGACGGCTATGGCTACACCTTC. Its translation: CSVEDSRDGYGYTF.

This clonotype was counted between two and nine times. The chain recombines TRBV7-9 with TRBJ1-6; 10 bases fit TRBD1. Germline-derived CDR1 and CDR2 are SEHNR and FQNEAQ (reference sequence). V lost 5 bases and J lost 8; bases outside the gene matches: 6. This CDR3 contains 15 residues. The CDR3 reads CASSPGQGIDSPLHF. CDR3 DNA: TGTGCCAGCAGCCCGGGACAGGGGATCGATTCACCCCTCCACTTT.

This clonotype was detected only a few times. The chain uses TRBV4-1 and TRBJ2-7; TRBD1 aligns across 7 bases. Trimming removed 0 bases from V and 2 bases from J; junction bases left unmatched: 4. Looked up from germline, CDR1 is MGHRA and CDR2 is YSYEKL. The CDR3 runs 15 residues. The CDR3 loop reads CASSQETGNTYEQYF. The CDR3 region has the DNA TGCGCCAGCAGCCAAGAGACAGGGAATACCTACGAGCAGTACTTC.

This clonotype has a count of ten or more. The chain carries TRBV5-1 and TRBJ2-7, with D perhaps TRBD1 (6 bases). From germline, CDR1 is SGHRS and CDR2 YFSETQ. The length of the CDR3 is 14 residues. Trimming removed 2 bases from V and 2 bases from J, with 11 bases in between. CDR3 loop: CASSFGQITYEQYF. Here the CDR3 DNA reads TGCGCCAGCAGCTTCGGACAGATCACCTACGAGCAGTACTTC.

This clonotype was seen repeatedly, ten times or more. The chain is built from TRBV18 and TRBJ2-2; D is unresolved. CDR3 length equals 15 residues. Germline V gives CDR1 KGHSH, CDR2 LQKENI. Trimming took 2 bases from V and 1 from J, leaving 8 bases between them. The chain's CDR3 is CASSPSRLNTGELFF. CDR3 DNA: TGTGCCAGCTCACCATCAAGGTTGAACACCGGGGAGCTGTTTTTT.

This chain joins TRBV10-3 and TRBJ2-1; D call uncertain. Trimming cost V 5 bases and J 0 bases, with 17 bases left between them. CDR1 is ENHRY and CDR2 is SYGVKD in the germline V gene. The CDR3 covers 17 residues. The chain's CDR3 is CAISLSTVRSSYNEQFF. The CDR3 DNA is TGTGCCATCAGTTTAAGCACGGTGCGGAGCTCCTACAATGAGCAGTTCTTC.

This clonotype was counted at least ten times. V is TRBV11-3 and J is TRBJ2-3, with D unresolved. The CDR3 has 13 residues. Germline lookup yields CDR1 SGHNT and CDR2 YENEEA. Trimming cost V 4 bases and J 6 bases, with 11 bases left between them. CDR3 sequence: CASSSGFPDTQYF. The CDR3 nucleotides read TGTGCCAGCAGCTCTGGGTTCCCGGATACGCAGTATTTT. The whole variable domain, remainder taken from reference TRBV11-3 and TRBJ2-3, is EAGVVQSPRYKIIEKKQPVAFWCNPISGHNTLYWYLQNLGQGPELLIRYENEEAVDDSQLPKDRFSAERLKGVDSTLKIQPAELGDSAVYLCASSSGFPDTQYFGPGTRLTVL.

This clonotype was found a few times. The CDR3 is CASTSGQSWSDTQYF. For the CDR3, the DNA is TGTGCCAGCACCTCCGGACAGTCCTGGTCCGATACGCAGTATTTT. The rearrangement uses TRBV2 and TRBJ2-3, with D perhaps matching TRBD1 (6 bases). CDR1 is SNHLY, CDR2 FYNNEI, per germline. Trimming removed 7 bases from V and 6 bases from J, with 20 bases in between. The CDR3 is 15 residues long.

This clonotype was detected ten times or more. The V call is TRBV7-2, the J call TRBJ2-4; 8 bases are shared with TRBD2. Trimming at V came to 1 base and at J to 8 bases, leaving 7 bases not matched to a gene. The germline CDR1 and CDR2 sequences are SGHTA and FQGNSA. CDR3 length: 15 amino acids. Here the CDR3 reads CASSLELLAGHIQYF. The DNA of the CDR3 is TGTGCCAGCAGCTTAGAACTTCTAGCGGGTCACATTCAGTACTTC.

This sequence joins TRBV11-3 and TRBJ2-5; D may match TRBD1 or TRBD2 (5 bases each). The germline gives CDR1 SGHNT, CDR2 YENEEA. This CDR3 is 16 amino acids long. V was shortened by 2 bases and J by 2 bases, with 15 bases between the two germline ends. Here the CDR3 reads CASSLMIGTGQETQYF. The DNA for the CDR3 is TGTGCCAGCAGCTTAATGATAGGGACCGGGCAAGAGACCCAGTACTTC.

This clonotype was counted many times. This sequence joins TRBV2 and TRBJ2-1; 8 bases align to TRBD2. Germline-derived CDR1 and CDR2 are SNHLY and FYNNEI. This CDR3 comprises 16 residues. The junction had 8 bases not matched to a gene; V was cut back by 2 bases and J by 5 bases. The CDR3: CASSEYGLAGNNEQFF. The CDR3, as DNA: TGTGCCAGCAGTGAATACGGGCTAGCGGGTAACAATGAGCAGTTCTTC.

The sample holds many counts of this clonotype. The V and J genes are TRBV13 and TRBJ2-7, with 11 bases that match TRBD2. CDR1 is PRHDT and CDR2 is FYEKMQ in the germline V gene (reference sequence). This CDR3 comprises 16 residues. V lost 4 bases and J lost 2; bases outside the gene matches: 7. CDR3 in amino acids: CASSSKELAGAYEQYF. DNA for the CDR3: TGTGCCAGCAGCTCCAAAGAACTAGCGGGGGCCTACGAGCAGTACTTC. The full variable domain, in which reference TRBV13 and TRBJ2-7 provide the parts outside the CDR3, is AAGVIQSPRHLIKEKRETATLKCYPIPRHDTVYWYQQGPGQDPQFLISFYEKMQSDKGSIPDRFSAQQFSDYHSELNMSSLELGDSALYFCASSSKELAGAYEQYFGPGTRLTVT.

The J gene is TRBJ2-7, the V gene TRBV20-1; 7 nucleotides align to TRBD2. Trimming at V came to 2 bases and at J to 3 bases, leaving 4 bases not matched to a gene. The germline gives CDR1 DFQATT, CDR2 SNEGSKA (reference sequence). This CDR3 has 13 residues. The CDR3 is CSARLSSGYEQYF. CDR3 in DNA: TGCAGTGCTAGACTATCTAGCGGCTACGAGCAGTACTTC.

This clonotype came up a few times. The chain couples TRBV5-6 to TRBJ2-7; D might be TRBD1 (7 bases). CDR1 SGHDT and CDR2 YYEEEE come from the germline V gene. Trimming cost V 4 bases and J 2 bases, with 13 bases left between them. The CDR3 length is 14 residues. The CDR3 DNA follows: TGTGCCAGCAGCCGCAGGGGGGACGCCTACGAGCAGTACTTC. Residues: CASSRRGDAYEQYF.

This clonotype was found many times. The chain is built from TRBV7-2 and TRBJ2-5; 9 bases agree with TRBD2. V trimming: 5 bases; J trimming: 1 base; junction bases outside the gene matches: 5. The CDR3 totals 15 residues. Germline-derived CDR1 and CDR2 are SGHTA and FQGNSA. The CDR3 DNA follows: TGTGCCAGCAGCCCGACTAGCGGATTCCAAGAGACCCAGTACTTC. Translation gives CASSPTSGFQETQYF.

This clonotype came up many times. This rearrangement joins TRBV25-1 to TRBJ1-2; a possible D gene is TRBD1 (5 bases). CDR1 and CDR2 (germline): MGHDK, SYGVNS. The CDR3 spans 12 residues. V was pared by 1 base and J by 7 bases, with 7 bases between. CDR3 nucleotides: TGTGCCAGCAGTGAATGGGGCAGTGGCTACACCTTC. As protein: CASSEWGSGYTF.